Each of the 2 T cell receptor beta chains below was sequenced from the same sample in a study of shared clonotypes between healthy human individuals. Here immunoSEQ multiplex PCR was the method, and the copy in TCRdb shows in-frame clones only, minus some. The table shows roughly 1 million clones, with 70% to 80% occurring only once. The sample was memory CD4+ T cells from PBMCs. Subset indicated: CD45RA-negative fraction. These receptors all come from a young man in good health. Some clones in this sample may be carry-over from other donors' samples.

This chain links TRBV30 with TRBJ2-3; 8 bases align to TRBD1. CDR1 GTSNPN and CDR2 SVGIG come from the germline V gene (reference sequence). V was pared by 3 bases and J by 2 bases, with 7 bases of the junction left unmatched. The CDR3 covers 15 residues. In DNA form, the CDR3 reads TGTGCCTGGAGCGCGAGGCAGGGGGCCACAGATACGCAGTATTTT. Translated: CAWSARQGATDTQYF.

The genes are TRBV11-3 and TRBJ1-3; 9 bases match TRBD1. In germline, CDR1 is SGHNT, CDR2 YENEEA. The CDR3 sequence is 15 residues long. V was pared by 5 bases and J by 3 bases, with 5 bases of the junction left unmatched. In DNA form, the CDR3 reads TGTGCCAGCAGCCCCGGACAGGGGTTTGGAAACACCATATATTTT. This translates into CASSPGQGFGNTIYF.